This entry is about one T cell receptor beta chain. Antigen unknown. This sample was taken from a study of shared clonotypes between healthy human individuals. From germline, CDR1 is SGHRS and CDR2 YFSETQ. V was shortened by 2 bases and J by 2 bases, with 16 bases between the two germline ends. The CDR3 loop spans 17 amino acids. Each sorted subset replicate got 200 ng genomic DNA, 25,000 to 30,000 genomes. Using immunoSEQ multiplex PCR, the repertoire was profiled, and TCRdb retains in-frame clones only, with some absent. The table has some 1 million clones, about 75% seen once; the top ten hold approximately 1.5%. General observations from the study: What limited the represented genetic and exposure-history diversity was the small number of donors.

This clonotype originated in a man aged 18 to 35 in good health. This chain connects TRBV5-1 to TRBJ2-2; D may be TRBD1 (6 bases). Sequencing was done on a sample of memory CD4+ T cells sorted from blood. Noted subset: CD45RA-negative fraction. Written as DNA, the CDR3 is TGCGCCAGCAGCTTTATTACAGGGAATGACAACACCGGGGAGCTGTTTTTT. Its protein is CASSFITGNDNTGELFF.